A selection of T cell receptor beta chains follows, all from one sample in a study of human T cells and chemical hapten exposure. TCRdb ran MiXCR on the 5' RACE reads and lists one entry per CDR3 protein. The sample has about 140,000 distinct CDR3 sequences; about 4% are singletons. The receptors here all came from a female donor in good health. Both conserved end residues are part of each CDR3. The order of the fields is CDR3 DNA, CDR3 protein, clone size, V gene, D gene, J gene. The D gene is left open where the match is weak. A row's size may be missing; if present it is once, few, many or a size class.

TGTGCCAGCAGTGAAGTCGTGAGGGGACTAGCGGGGGGGGGCACAGATACGCAGTATTTT,CASSEVVRGLAGGGTDTQYF,many,TRBV25-1,TRBD2,TRBJ2-3
TGTGCCAGCAGCCAAGATGCAGCGGGGGACCGCCTCGATGAGCAGTTCTTC,CASSQDAAGDRLDEQFF,-,TRBV4-2,TRBD2,TRBJ2-1
TGCAGTGCTAGAGAGGCTTTAGCGGTCGTCAATGAGCAGTTCTTC,CSAREALAVVNEQFF,many,TRBV20-1,-,TRBJ2-1
TGCGCCAGCAGCCAAGCTAACCCTAGCGGGGGCTACACCTTC,CASSQANPSGGYTF,many,TRBV4-3,-,TRBJ1-2
TGTGCCAGCAGCCGCAGTCAGGACAGGGCGACGGGTCAGCCCCAGCATTTT,CASSRSQDRATGQPQHF,many,TRBV12-3/TRBV12-4,TRBD1,TRBJ1-5
TGTGCCAGCAGCTCGGTGGAGACCCAGTACTTC,CASSSVETQYF,few,TRBV11-2,-,TRBJ2-5
TGTGCCAGCAGCTTACTGGGCACAGATACGCAGTATTTT,CASSLLGTDTQYF,many,TRBV7-2,-,TRBJ2-3
TGTGCCAGCGGCAAGACAGGGGATTATCAGCCCCAGCATTTT,CASGKTGDYQPQHF,many,TRBV27,TRBD1,TRBJ1-5
TGCGCCAGCAGCCAAGATAGACTTACTGAAGCTTTCTTT,CASSQDRLTEAFF,many,TRBV4-3,-,TRBJ1-1
TGTGCCAGCAGTCAACATAAGACTAGTATTGAGACCCAGTACTTC,CASSQHKTSIETQYF,many,TRBV2,-,TRBJ2-5
TGTGCCATCAGTGTCGATGGGGGACAGATCTACGAGCAGTACTTC,CAISVDGGQIYEQYF,many,TRBV10-3,TRBD1,TRBJ2-7
TGTGCCAGCAGTTACCTCGGTTCAGTGCTGTTTTTT,CASSYLGSVLFF,many,TRBV6-2/TRBV6-3,-,TRBJ2-2
TGTGCCAGCAGCCGTAACACGGCTGAAAAACTGTTTTTT,CASSRNTAEKLFF,many,TRBV7-9,-,TRBJ1-4
TGTGCCAGCAGCTTGGTGCAGGGAAAAGCTTTCTTT,CASSLVQGKAFF,-,TRBV5-4,-,TRBJ1-1
TGCAGCGTTGATAGGGGCGGGGGGGACAATGAGCAGTTCTTC,CSVDRGGGDNEQFF,many,TRBV29-1,TRBD2,TRBJ2-1
TGTGCCAGCAGTACCGACAGGGATCAGCCCCAGCATTTT,CASSTDRDQPQHF,many,TRBV2,TRBD1,TRBJ1-5
TGCAGTGCTAGACAGCGTGGAAACACCATATATTTT,CSARQRGNTIYF,many,TRBV20-1,-,TRBJ1-3
TGTGCCAGCAGCCAAGTAGGCTCGGGACGTGGTGGTGGCTACACCTTC,CASSQVGSGRGGGYTF,many,TRBV3-1,-,TRBJ1-2
TGTGCCAGCAGCGTAGGCTCCGGTCCGACAAGATACAATGAGCAGTTCTTC,CASSVGSGPTRYNEQFF,many,TRBV9,-,TRBJ2-1
TGCAGCGGTACTTCTGGAAACACTGAAGCTTTCTTT,CSGTSGNTEAFF,many,TRBV20-1,-,TRBJ1-1
TGTGCCAGCAGTCTAGACAGGGACACTGAAGCTTTCTTT,CASSLDRDTEAFF,many,TRBV7-9,TRBD1,TRBJ1-1
TGTGCCAGCAGTTTTTGGCGGGGGGGCCGGGAGCAGTTCTTC,CASSFWRGGREQFF,many,TRBV28,TRBD2,TRBJ2-1
TGCAGTGCTGCCCGTCGGGACTACGAGCAGTACTTC,CSAARRDYEQYF,many,TRBV20-1,-,TRBJ2-7
TGTGCCAGCAGCCAATTCCGGACGTCTGGAAACACCATATATTTT,CASSQFRTSGNTIYF,-,TRBV3-1,-,TRBJ1-3
TGTGCCAGCAGTCCCGGGACAGTGGGCGAGACCCAGTACTTC,CASSPGTVGETQYF,few,TRBV14,TRBD1,TRBJ2-5
TGTGCCAGCAGCCAGAGCGGGTTATCCAACAATGAGCAGTCCTTC,CASSQSGLSNNEQSF,once,TRBV7-9,-,TRBJ2-1
TGCAGTGCTAGAGACTCAGGGGGAGACGAGCAGTACTTC,CSARDSGGDEQYF,many,TRBV20-1,TRBD1,TRBJ2-7
TGTGCCAGCAGTCCACCCGACAGAAACACTGAAGCTTTCTTT,CASSPPDRNTEAFF,-,TRBV7-6,-,TRBJ1-1
TGTGCCAGCAGCAGCCTCTCAAACACAGATACGCAGTATTTT,CASSSLSNTDTQYF,many,TRBV12-3/TRBV12-4,-,TRBJ2-3
TGCGCCAGCAGCCAAGATCACCCCGGAGCTACAGCAGGCACAGATACGCAGTATTTT,CASSQDHPGATAGTDTQYF,-,TRBV4-1,-,TRBJ2-3
TGTGCCAGCAGGGGGTTCCAAGAGACCCAGTACTTC,CASRGFQETQYF,many,TRBV12-3/TRBV12-4,-,TRBJ2-5
TGTGCCAGCTCACCGACCGGGAGCACCTTGCCCCAGCATTTT,CASSPTGSTLPQHF,many,TRBV18,-,TRBJ1-5
TGCGCCAGCAGCTTGGCAGGCAGGGCTAGCACAGATACGCAGTATTTT,CASSLAGRASTDTQYF,-,TRBV5-1,-,TRBJ2-3
TGCAGTGCTAGAGATCGAGGGGGCTTGAAGGGCTACACCTTC,CSARDRGGLKGYTF,many,TRBV20-1,TRBD1,TRBJ1-2
TGTGCCAGCACCTTAGGGGCGGGGAGCTCTCGGAACACTGAAGCTTTCTTT,CASTLGAGSSRNTEAFF,many,TRBV12-3/TRBV12-4,-,TRBJ1-1
TGCAGTGCTAGGGGTACTAGGGAATACAATGAGCAGTTCTTC,CSARGTREYNEQFF,many,TRBV20-1,-,TRBJ2-1
TGTGCCAGCGATGCCAGCTCTGGAAACACCATATATTTT,CASDASSGNTIYF,many,TRBV7-9,-,TRBJ1-3
TGCAGTGCTAGCCAGTTCGGCTACACCTTC,CSASQFGYTF,many,TRBV20-1,-,TRBJ1-2
TGTGCCAGCAGTTTGGGCCCCGGTCCCGGGACAGAAGTTGGCTACACCTTC,CASSLGPGPGTEVGYTF,many,TRBV27,TRBD1,TRBJ1-2
TGCGCCAGCAGTAGAAGGGCACCTAGCACAGATACGCAGTATTTT,CASSRRAPSTDTQYF,-,TRBV5-1,-,TRBJ2-3
TGCAGTGCTAGAGAGGCGCGGGGGGACTCTAACTACAATGAGCAGTTCTTC,CSAREARGDSNYNEQFF,few,TRBV20-1,TRBD2,TRBJ2-1
TGTGCCATCAGTGAGCAGGTGACAGGGGGAATCATGGAGACCCAGTACTTC,CAISEQVTGGIMETQYF,many,TRBV10-3,TRBD1,TRBJ2-5
TGCAGCGTTGACGATCGAAGCAGGCGACATAACTATGGCTACACCTTC,CSVDDRSRRHNYGYTF,-,TRBV29-1,-,TRBJ1-2
TGCGCCAGCAGCTCCAGGAGAAACACTGAAGCTTTCTTT,CASSSRRNTEAFF,-,TRBV5-1,-,TRBJ1-1
TGTGCCACCAGTGATTCCCGGGCAGCCGGGGAGCTGTTTTTT,CATSDSRAAGELFF,many,TRBV24-1,-,TRBJ2-2
TGTGCCAGCAGTTTTTCCCACGGAGCTTTCTTT,CASSFSHGAFF,many,TRBV28,-,TRBJ1-1
TGTGCCAGCAGATATTACACTGAAGCTTTCTTT,CASRYYTEAFF,few,TRBV6-1,-,TRBJ1-1
TGTGCCAGCAGCAACAGTCGGATCAGCCCCACAGATACGCAGTATTTT,CASSNSRISPTDTQYF,many,TRBV21-1,-,TRBJ2-3
TGCAGTGCTAGGGTGGGTGAGAATTCACCCCTCCACTTT,CSARVGENSPLHF,many,TRBV20-1,-,TRBJ1-6
TGTGCCACTGGGCGCACAGATACGCAGTATTTT,CATGRTDTQYF,few,TRBV6-2/TRBV6-3,-,TRBJ2-3
TGTGCCAGCAGTTTAAATTTCGGGGACAATGAGCAGTTCTTC,CASSLNFGDNEQFF,many,TRBV12-3/TRBV12-4,-,TRBJ2-1
TGCGCCAGCAGCCAGGGACTAGCGGGCCCAGACTCCTACGAGCAGTACTTC,CASSQGLAGPDSYEQYF,many,TRBV5-1,TRBD2,TRBJ2-7
TGTGCCAGCAGGGGGACAGTACAAGAGACCCAGTACTTC,CASRGTVQETQYF,many,TRBV6-5,TRBD1,TRBJ2-5